This is a list of T cell receptor beta chains from one sample in a study of persistence of HIV-infected CD4 T cells. Sequencing used immunoSEQ multiplex PCR; TCRdb keeps in-frame clones, though not all of them. The table includes tens of thousands of clones, roughly four fifths detected once. Antigen specificity for these receptors is unknown. The sequencing used CD4+ T cells sorted from PBMCs after approximately 20-hour stimulation, collected from a patient who received antiretroviral therapy. These TCRs come from an adult man with HIV who was CMV-seropositive. The CDR3 runs from the conserved cysteine through the conserved F or W. The order of the fields is clone size, J gene, V gene, D gene, CDR3 DNA, CDR3 protein. A D gene is named only where the DNA matches it firmly. The size field is filled for only some rows; it gives once, few, many or a size class.

clone_size: NA
j_call: TRBJ1-3
v_call: TRBV4-3
d_call: TRBD1
cdr3_nt: TGCGCCAGCAGCCAAGACCCGACCGGGACAGGGGGCCAAAACACCATATATTTT
cdr3_aa: CASSQDPTGTGGQNTIYF

clone_size: once
j_call: TRBJ2-2
v_call: TRBV5-1
d_call: TRBD1
cdr3_nt: TGCGCCAGCAGCCTGATTGGACCATCCCCGGGACAGGGCACCGGGGAGCTGTTTTTT
cdr3_aa: CASSLIGPSPGQGTGELFF

clone_size: NA
j_call: TRBJ1-1
v_call: TRBV18
d_call: NA
cdr3_nt: TGTGCCAGCTCACCAGGTAGAACAGGGTGGCGGCCAGAAGCTTTCTTT
cdr3_aa: CASSPGRTGWRPEAFF

clone_size: few
j_call: TRBJ2-4
v_call: TRBV10-3
d_call: TRBD2
cdr3_nt: TGTGCCATCAGTCAAGCGGGGGGCATTCAGTACTTC
cdr3_aa: CAISQAGGIQYF

clone_size: once
j_call: TRBJ1-5
v_call: TRBV20-1
d_call: NA
cdr3_nt: TGCAGTGCTAGTGGAAGACAGTACAATCAGCCCCAGCATTTT
cdr3_aa: CSASGRQYNQPQHF

clone_size: NA
j_call: TRBJ1-3
v_call: TRBV7-9
d_call: TRBD1
cdr3_nt: TGTGCCAGCAGCTCCGGGACAGGGTTCTCTGGAAACACCATATATTTT
cdr3_aa: CASSSGTGFSGNTIYF

clone_size: NA
j_call: TRBJ1-5
v_call: TRBV28
d_call: TRBD1
cdr3_nt: TGTGCCAGCCGACAGGGTACCCAGCCCCAGCATTTT
cdr3_aa: CASRQGTQPQHF

clone_size: NA
j_call: TRBJ2-1
v_call: TRBV7-9
d_call: TRBD2
cdr3_nt: TGTGCCAGCAGCTCCGACCCGGCGGGACTAGCTTCTCAGTTCTTC
cdr3_aa: CASSSDPAGLASQFF

clone_size: NA
j_call: TRBJ1-5
v_call: TRBV23-1
d_call: TRBD1
cdr3_nt: TGCGCCAGCATTTCCGAGACAGGGGTGGCTATATATAGCAATCAGCCCCAGCATTTT
cdr3_aa: CASISETGVAIYSNQPQHF

clone_size: NA
j_call: TRBJ1-2
v_call: TRBV30
d_call: NA
cdr3_nt: TGTGCCTGTCCCGGGACAACCGGGGCTGCTAACTATGGCTACACCTTC
cdr3_aa: CACPGTTGAANYGYTF

clone_size: NA
j_call: TRBJ1-1
v_call: TRBV4-1
d_call: TRBD1
cdr3_nt: TGCGCCAGCAGCAACGGACAGGGAAGGGGCACTGAAGCTTTCTTT
cdr3_aa: CASSNGQGRGTEAFF

clone_size: NA
j_call: TRBJ1-4
v_call: TRBV28
d_call: NA
cdr3_nt: TGTGCCAGCAGTTTGGGGGGCTATGGACTGTTTTTT
cdr3_aa: CASSLGGYGLFF

clone_size: once
j_call: TRBJ1-2
v_call: TRBV5-1
d_call: TRBD1
cdr3_nt: TGCGCCAGCAGCTTGGCTACCGGGACAGGGGGCGATGGCTACACCTTC
cdr3_aa: CASSLATGTGGDGYTF

clone_size: NA
j_call: TRBJ1-3
v_call: TRBV12-3/TRBV12-4
d_call: NA
cdr3_nt: TGTGCCGCATCCCCGGCCAACACCATATATTTT
cdr3_aa: CAASPANTIYF

clone_size: NA
j_call: TRBJ1-1
v_call: TRBV19
d_call: NA
cdr3_nt: TGTGCCAGTAGTACAAGGGAACGAAACACTGAAGCTTTCTTT
cdr3_aa: CASSTRERNTEAFF

clone_size: NA
j_call: TRBJ2-7
v_call: TRBV2
d_call: TRBD1
cdr3_nt: TGTGCCAGCAGTGCTTCACCCCTGTCCCGGGACAGGGCCCACGAGCAGTACTTC
cdr3_aa: CASSASPLSRDRAHEQYF

clone_size: medium-sized
j_call: TRBJ1-2
v_call: TRBV7-2
d_call: NA
cdr3_nt: TGTGCCAGCAGCTTAGTAGGTAGACAGGGCTACACCTTC
cdr3_aa: CASSLVGRQGYTF

clone_size: few
j_call: TRBJ1-5
v_call: TRBV12-1
d_call: NA
cdr3_nt: TGTGCCAGCAGCATCGGACAGTCCAATCAGCCCCAGCATTTT
cdr3_aa: CASSIGQSNQPQHF

clone_size: NA
j_call: TRBJ1-3
v_call: TRBV19
d_call: NA
cdr3_nt: TGTGCCAGTAGTCCGCAGGGTATCCTCTCTGGAAACACCATATATTTT
cdr3_aa: CASSPQGILSGNTIYF

clone_size: NA
j_call: TRBJ1-2
v_call: TRBV16
d_call: NA
cdr3_nt: TGTGCCAGCAGCCAAGAGAACTATGGCTACACCTTC
cdr3_aa: CASSQENYGYTF

clone_size: few
j_call: TRBJ1-3
v_call: TRBV6-5
d_call: TRBD1
cdr3_nt: TGTGCCAGCAGCCTGGGACAGGGCCCTGGAAACACCATATATTTT
cdr3_aa: CASSLGQGPGNTIYF

clone_size: NA
j_call: TRBJ2-5
v_call: TRBV9
d_call: TRBD1
cdr3_nt: TGTGCCAGCAGCGTAACGGGACAGCAAGAGACCCAGTACTTC
cdr3_aa: CASSVTGQQETQYF